Listed here is a single T cell receptor beta chain. V was pared by 8 bases and J by 0 bases, with 20 bases between. The CDR3 is 16 amino acids. Germline CDR1 and CDR2: MNHEY and SVGEGT. The data originate from a study of blood T cells in healthy people across ages. About the research overall: There was about one barcoded beta molecule captured by template switching per two T cells.

Through a sample-barcoded 5' primer and a J-beta primer mix, a second PCR was run for roughly 6 to 11 cycles. TCRdb redid the calling of the 5' RACE reads with MiXCR, one entry per CDR3 protein. The sample holds more than 700,000 distinct CDR3 sequences, around half seen once. This sequence joins TRBV6-2 or TRBV6-3 and TRBJ2-7; D remains ambiguous. The sample consisted of blood. The receptor was isolated from an older man in good health. The CDR3 sequence: CASPSSISVSSYEQYF. The CDR3 region has the DNA TGTGCCAGCCCCAGTTCAATCTCCGTGAGCTCCTACGAGCAGTACTTC.